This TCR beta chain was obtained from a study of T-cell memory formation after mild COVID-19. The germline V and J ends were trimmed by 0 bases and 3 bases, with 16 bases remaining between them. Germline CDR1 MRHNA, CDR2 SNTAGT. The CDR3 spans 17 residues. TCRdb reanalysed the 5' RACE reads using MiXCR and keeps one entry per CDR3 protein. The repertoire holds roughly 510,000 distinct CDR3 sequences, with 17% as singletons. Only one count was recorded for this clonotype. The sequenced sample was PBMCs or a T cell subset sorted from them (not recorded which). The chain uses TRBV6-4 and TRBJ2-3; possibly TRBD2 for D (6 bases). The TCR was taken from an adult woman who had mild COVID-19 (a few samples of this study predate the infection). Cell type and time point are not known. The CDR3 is CASSDSKWTGGTDTQYF. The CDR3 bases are TGTGCCAGCAGTGACTCTAAATGGACTGGAGGGACAGATACGCAGTATTTT.